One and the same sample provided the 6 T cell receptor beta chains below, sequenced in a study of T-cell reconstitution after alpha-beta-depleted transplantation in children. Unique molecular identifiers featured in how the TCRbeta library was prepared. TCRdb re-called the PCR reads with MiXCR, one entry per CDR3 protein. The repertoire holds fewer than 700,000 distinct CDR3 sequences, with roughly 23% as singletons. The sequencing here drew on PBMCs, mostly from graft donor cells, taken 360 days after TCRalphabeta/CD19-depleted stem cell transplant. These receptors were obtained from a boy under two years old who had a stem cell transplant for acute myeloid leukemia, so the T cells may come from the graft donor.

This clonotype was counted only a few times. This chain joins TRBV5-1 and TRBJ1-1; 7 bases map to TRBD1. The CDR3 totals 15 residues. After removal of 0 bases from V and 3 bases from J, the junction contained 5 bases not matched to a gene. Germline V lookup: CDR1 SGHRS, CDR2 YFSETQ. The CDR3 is CASSLENRGYTEAFF. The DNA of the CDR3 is TGCGCCAGCAGCTTGGAGAACAGGGGTTACACTGAAGCTTTCTTT. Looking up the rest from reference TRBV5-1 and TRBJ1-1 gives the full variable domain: KAGVTQTPRYLIKTRGQQVTLSCSPISGHRSVSWYQQTPGQGLQFLFEYFSETQRNKGNFPGRFSGRQFSNSRSEMNVSTLELGDSALYLCASSLENRGYTEAFFGQGTRLTVV.

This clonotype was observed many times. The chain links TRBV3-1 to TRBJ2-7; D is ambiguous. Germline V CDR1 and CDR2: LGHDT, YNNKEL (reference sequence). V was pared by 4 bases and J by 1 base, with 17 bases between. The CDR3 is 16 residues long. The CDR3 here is CASSPAGPVLSYEQYF. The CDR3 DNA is TGTGCCAGCAGCCCCGCCGGACCCGTACTTTCCTACGAGCAGTACTTC.

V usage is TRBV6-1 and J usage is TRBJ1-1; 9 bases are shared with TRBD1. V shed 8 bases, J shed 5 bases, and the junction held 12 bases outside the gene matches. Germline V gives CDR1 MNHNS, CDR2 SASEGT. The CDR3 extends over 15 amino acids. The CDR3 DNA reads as TGTGCCAGCGACAGGGGGGCGGGTTACGGAACTGAAGCTTTCTTT. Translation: CASDRGAGYGTEAFF.

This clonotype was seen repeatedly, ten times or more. The CDR3 loop reads CASRFSGLLYNTDTQYF. The CDR3 DNA reads TGTGCCAGCCGCTTTAGCGGGCTGCTATATAACACAGATACGCAGTATTTT. This sequence joins TRBV27 and TRBJ2-3; 7 bases fit TRBD2. Germline V gives CDR1 MNHEY, CDR2 SMNVEV (reference sequence). The V gene end was trimmed by 8 bases and the J gene end by 2 bases; junction bases not matched to a gene: 16. This CDR3 region has 17 residues.

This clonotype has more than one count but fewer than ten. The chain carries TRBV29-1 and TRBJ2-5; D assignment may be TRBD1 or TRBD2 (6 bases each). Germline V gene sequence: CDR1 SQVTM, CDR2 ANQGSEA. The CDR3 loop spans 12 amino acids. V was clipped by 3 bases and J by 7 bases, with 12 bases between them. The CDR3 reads CSVDWGRGTQYF. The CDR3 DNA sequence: TGCAGCGTTGATTGGGGGCGGGGGACCCAGTACTTC.

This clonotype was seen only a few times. Written as DNA, the CDR3 is TGTGCCAGCAGTTTGCCGCTAGCGGGGGGGTTCCAAGAGACCCAGTACTTC. Its translation: CASSLPLAGGFQETQYF. The rearrangement links TRBV12-3 or TRBV12-4 to TRBJ2-5; the match to TRBD2 covers 12 bases. V trimming: 3 bases; J trimming: 1 base; junction bases outside the gene matches: 6. The length of the CDR3 is 17 residues.